This TCR beta chain was sequenced during a study of T cell responses to AZD1222 COVID-19 vaccine. Study-wide findings and caveats: Repertoires were obtained only post-peak T cell response. Donors were mostly white British, more females; clonal diversity possibly underestimated. With dominance at 160-218 and 743-854, vaccine-associated CD4 TCRs spanned spike. The study reported that nearly half of spike-specific TCRs target unmutated variant regions.

The protocol was immunoSEQ multiplex PCR, while the TCRdb copy is restricted to in-frame clones and leaves out a portion. Of around 120,000 clones in the sample, just over 85% were seen once. Worth noting for this clone: Its antigen is not known.

The CDR3 length is 13 residues. Germline CDR1 MDHEN, CDR2 SYDVKM. The trim removed 3 bases at V and 10 bases at J, leaving 6 bases unmatched. The TCR originated in an adult in good health. V usage is TRBV28 and J usage is TRBJ2-1, with 7 bases fitting TRBD2. The sequencing used peripheral blood, collected on day 0 of AZD1222 vaccination. CDR3 nucleotide sequence: TGTGCCAGCAGTTTCGGAAGCGGGACCGAGCAGTTCTTC. Residues: CASSFGSGTEQFF. The variable domain in full, completed from reference TRBV28 and TRBJ2-1, reads DVKVTQSSRYLVKRTGEKVFLECVQDMDHENMFWYRQDPGLGLRLIYFSYDVKMKEKGDIPEGYSVSREKKERFSLILESASTNQTSMYLCASSFGSGTEQFFGPGTRLTVL.